The sample holds many counts of the clone carrying this T cell receptor beta chain. Sample time point: newly diagnosed GD, antithyroid drugs for less than 3 months. There was RNA extracted from PBMCs, and the TCR library was made from it. With iRepertoire HTBI primers and Arm-PCR of CDR3 regions, TCR beta libraries were built. TCRdb recomputed calls from the multiplex PCR reads with MiXCR, one row per CDR3 protein. The data show 400,000 to 450,000 distinct CDR3 sequences, about a sixth seen once. V shed 3 bases and J shed 2 bases, with 5 bases lying between them. This CDR3 has 12 amino acids. This sample stems from a study of regulatory T cells in long-lasting Graves disease. This same sample was also taken into another study, of T cells in Graves' hyperthyroidism and ophthalmopathy.

The sequence was obtained from a young woman with Graves disease. The material was peripheral blood mononuclear cells (PBMCs), obtained at new diagnosis, from a patient treated with antithyroid drugs. V and J are TRBV12-3 or TRBV12-4 and TRBJ2-7; unclear D gene. CDR3 nucleotides: TGTGCCAGCAGTTTTTGGGCCTACGAGCAGTACTTC. Translated: CASSFWAYEQYF.